This T cell receptor beta chain was sequenced for a study of cytomegalovirus exposure and HLA in healthy donors (dated by TCRdb to the late 2010s). Context from the whole study: According to an earlier analysis of a few hundred of the donors, 200 million or so T cells yielded some 120 million unique TCR beta sequences and less than 300 Gb of sequence data. The number of typed donors differed by locus: roughly 629-640 for A, B, C, DRB1 and DQB1; 500 to 550 for DQA1; around 610 for DPA1; and roughly 450 for DPB1. To predict cytomegalovirus infection status, the study combined high-throughput TCR immunosequencing, statistical association of individual TCRs with disease status, and machine learning. The study profiled the T cell repertoires of 500 to 800 subjects by immunosequencing and related them to cytomegalovirus serostatus. Genome-wide SNP genotypes for about 65% of the roughly 670 donors were used in a later genetic analysis, which treated that subset as a discovery cohort. A separate validation cohort of 100 to 150 different subjects was used in addition to the 666-subject first cohort. The later analysis used no new phenotypic data to find candidate immune exposures, relying instead on TCR beta sequences and their occurrence across donors. Among some 410 genotyped donors of the cohort, an average of roughly 240,000 unique TCR beta nucleotide sequences were sequenced per donor, roughly 18% of them non-productive. An early release covering roughly 580 HLA-typed donors comprised about 310 gigabases of sequencing data and around 86 million unique TCR sequences. Of the roughly 400 genotyped donors, approximately 80% fell in the genetic ancestry cluster associated with self-reported Caucasian donors. All discovery cohort repertoires had been generated using a single sequencing platform. HLA typing covered class I and class II loci at four-digit resolution. Roughly 5 DR-DQ haplotypes were handled as single units for association and clustering, since linkage in the cohort was strong. The study was designed to test whether signatures of past pathogen exposure could be identified by cataloging public T cell receptors. Donor age, sex, ethnicity and CMV serostatus were compiled alongside the repertoire data. A later analysis re-analyzed previously published TCR beta repertoires from 550 to 700 donors and added high-resolution HLA genotyping to study TCR occurrence patterns. An earlier analysis of fewer than 700 of the donors applied high-throughput TCR beta sequencing to assess whether each TCR beta V gene segment acted as functional or pseudogenic.

With respect to this clone: It has no known antigen specificity. Base qualities are missing; no much larger clone stands one base away.

Results and caveats for the whole study, not just this receptor: According to a later analysis, parvovirus B19, influenza, CMV and Epstein-Barr virus appeared linked to several top co-occurrence clusters. According to a later analysis, most CMV-associated TCR beta chains appeared to be HLA-restricted, and the HLA associations seemed to be driven largely by CMV exposure. A total of 164 TCR beta chains were listed by the study as associated with cytomegalovirus. Because HLA typing was unavailable for some donors at each locus, only the typed subset was used in association tests. At a false discovery rate of 0.05, a later analysis linked 16,951 TCR beta sequences to specific HLA alleles. The classifier was reported to diagnose cytomegalovirus status with high specificity and sensitivity in both the original cohort and the validation cohort. For the cohort, immune exposure information was limited to CMV serostatus. A further reported finding was that TCR beta sequences accurately predicted the HLA-A and HLA-B alleles for most subjects in the first cohort. Correlated functional status among segregating V segments might be attributable to linkage disequilibrium, but an unknown experimental factor could not be ruled out. The cohort was sequenced for TCR beta chains only, and without alpha or paired-chain data the features that could be detected were limited. In an earlier analysis of about 540 of the donors, most TCR beta V segments were observed in productive rearrangements about 90% or about 30% of the time, broadly matching IMGT annotations. A later genetic analysis reported fewer N-insertions in productive TCRs among donors in an Asian-associated ancestry cluster than the roughly 640-donor mean. According to a later analysis, TCR association rates differed among HLA loci, with DRB1 alleles showing the most associated TCRs and HLA-C alleles showing the fewest. While some public TCRs were present in many individuals, most TCR sequences turned up only very rarely across donors. It was suggested by the authors that the approach could potentially be generalized to other disease states and immunological phenotypes. Roughly uniform sequencing depth across donors was assumed in presence/absence analyses, although this assumption may not hold. Assigning TCR associations to individual alleles was difficult when HLA alleles, especially DR and DQ, strongly co-occurred. A later genetic analysis associated a missense DCLRE1C variant with V-gene and J-gene trimming of TCR beta chains, and an independent cohort replicated the association. In vitro tests confirmed that a few of the cytomegalovirus-associated TCR beta chains recognize cytomegalovirus antigens. Because counts were too low, roughly 16 rarely observed V segments, including chromosome 9 orphons, were excluded from the earlier analysis of several hundred of the donors. A group of highly shared sequence variants was considered likely to be a technical artifact of the sequencing pipeline. In a later analysis, HLA-associated TCR beta chains showed more clonal expansion and lower generation probabilities than non-associated chains that were equally common.

Receptors were amplified or captured by the immunoSEQ multiplex PCR assay. The multiplex PCR relied on a mix of 60 forward primers for TCR Vbeta segments and 13 reverse primers for TCR Jbeta segments. Amplification of the CDR3 region of rearranged TCR beta genes was performed with a multiplex PCR assay on genomic DNA. On the Illumina HiSeq System, the amplified TCR beta libraries were sequenced as 87-base-pair reads. The original pipeline was this. A later analysis counted tens of millions of unique TCR beta chains across the approximately 700 repertoires, and some 12 million of these chains were shared by at least two donors. Raw reads were error-corrected and collapsed into unique sequences by a nearest-neighbor algorithm in which closely related sequences were merged to remove PCR and sequencing errors. Alignment of CDR3 sequences to IMGT reference sequences was used to assign V, D and J gene segments. For a sequence to be retained, a match of at least six nucleotides to both a V gene segment and a J gene segment was required. A rearrangement counted as productive if the CDR3 had no stop codons and remained in frame with V and J, and every other rearrangement counted as non-productive. Following IMGT convention, CDR3 was defined as the stretch from the second conserved V-encoded cysteine up to the conserved J-encoded phenylalanine. In an earlier analysis of approximately 500 of the donors, sequences lacking an unambiguous match to a single V gene segment were excluded. An earlier analysis of just under 600 of the donors called V segments functional above 56.7% productive rearrangements and segregating when the between-donor standard deviation exceeded 5%. A statistical classification framework was built for diagnosing cytomegalovirus status from the catalog of TCR beta chain sequences. In a later analysis, V and J genes were assigned by comparing TCR nucleotide sequences against IMGT/GENE-DB human TR gene sequences. The TCRdist pipeline was used in a later analysis to assign CDR3 sequences and most-parsimonious VDJ recombination scenarios. In a later analysis, each TCR beta chain was defined by its CDR3 amino acid sequence together with its V-gene family, and reads lacking a unique V-gene family were excluded. As a way to deal with suspected cross-contamination and a sequencing artifact, a later analysis dropped more than 500 nucleotide sequences that were highly shared and had low generation probability. For each public chain, a later analysis derived a clonal expansion index from normalized ranks of inferred template counts within each repertoire. In a later analysis, generation probabilities were computed with a VDJ recombination model fitted to out-of-frame rearrangements, and the resulting probabilities were checked against IGoR. In a later analysis, hypergeometric tests were used to score TCR-TCR, TCR-HLA and TCR-CMV co-occurrence, with a repertoire-size bias correction applied to TCR pairs. To estimate false discovery rates, a later analysis permuted the HLA or CMV assignments 20 times. A later analysis grouped co-occurring TCRs with DBSCAN, adding TCRdist sequence similarity when clustering within HLA-allele-positive subsets. For co-occurrence clustering, repertoires with fewer than 30,000 or more than 120,000 public chains were excluded, along with about five repertoires with anomalous nucleotide sharing. TCRdb re-hosts the immuneACCESS table, in-frame sequences only. Its copies lack some clones; in the studies checked, an unresolved V gene accounts for under half of them, and the cause for the rest is not known. Clonal size and the V and J genes are those of that table, whereas D and trimming came from the DNA. The sample profile shows 120,000 to 150,000 clones; 88% of them were found once. 0.45% to 0.6% of the sample rests with the top ten.

The cohort comprised 670 or so healthy bone marrow donors. Cohort members were all nominally healthy when sampled, although unrecorded immune exposures were likely present. The donor tested CMV seronegative and was one of the 352 seronegative cohort members. Every donor gave a peripheral blood sample, and the peripheral blood mononuclear cells from that sample were used for TCR beta sequencing. Genomic DNA extraction from the blood cell samples was performed with the Qiagen DNeasy Blood Extraction Kit. Sequenced material: PBMCs. This clonotype originated in a woman aged 40 to 49 in good health and CMV-seronegative.

The encoded CDR3 is CASMDGRSQETQYF. In nucleotide form, the sequence is TGTGCCAGCATGGACGGGAGGTCGCAAGAGACCCAGTACTTC. The chain is made from TRBV5-4 and TRBJ2-5; the central 7 bases match TRBD2. The CDR3 sequence holds 14 residues, the cysteine and phenylalanine included. The read is trimmed to its CDR3 DNA, 42 bases read in frame from base 1. The germline V gene (reference sequence) sets CDR1 to SGHNT and CDR2 to YYREEE. V has 6 bases trimmed and J has 2 bases trimmed; junction bases matching no gene number 7.